This T cell receptor beta chain was documented in a study of cytomegalovirus exposure and HLA in healthy donors. The study ran its PCR with 60 Vbeta and 13 Jbeta primers. Measured with immunoSEQ multiplex PCR; TCRdb has only the in-frame clones, and not every one. The data hold about 96,000 clones, with roughly 79% observed a single time. With 0 bases clipped from V and 3 bases from J, the junction kept 4 bases outside the gene matches. The length of the CDR3 is 17 residues. CDR1 and CDR2 from the germline V gene are LGHNA and YSLEER. This clonotype originated in a female donor in good health and CMV-seropositive. The sequencing input was PBMCs. The chain is built from TRBV4-3 and TRBJ2-3; 12 positions agree with TRBD2. The CDR3 region is CASSQDGGTSGTDTQYF. The CDR3 DNA sequence: TGCGCCAGCAGCCAAGATGGCGGGACTAGCGGGACAGATACGCAGTATTTT.